This TCR beta chain was observed in a study of shared clonotypes between healthy human individuals. Study-wide findings and caveats: Generation probability values for non-shared clonotypes were lower than those for clonotypes shared by all four donors.

TCRdb's copy holds only in-frame clones and misses some; the assay was immunoSEQ multiplex PCR. This sample yields some 1,900,000 clones, of which roughly 94% are seen a single time; 1% to 1.5% belongs to the top ten. CD8 cells classed as naive were CD45RO-negative and positively selected for CCR7, excluding terminally differentiated effector memory CD45RA+ cells. The V and J ends lost 4 bases and 3 bases, in that order; junction bases with no gene match: 8. The CDR3 totals 15 residues. Germline V gene data show CDR1 as MNHNS and CDR2 as SASEGT. Comments on this clone: No antigen is known for it.

V gene TRBV6-1 combines with J gene TRBJ2-7; TRBD2 agrees at 8 bases. The sample comprised naive CD8+ T cells sorted from blood. The TCR sequence derives from a man in his late teens or twenties in good health. The CDR3 here is CASSAWIAGIYEQYF. CDR3 coding DNA: TGTGCCAGCAGTGCGTGGATAGCGGGGATCTACGAGCAGTACTTC.